This TCR beta chain was captured in a study of regulatory T cells in long-lasting Graves disease (dated by TCRdb to the early 2020s). Concerning the study at large: Persistent Graves' disease was defined as antithyroid drug treatment for over 5 years with persistently positive TSH receptor autoantibodies. Persistent Graves' disease patients in the clinical cohort had taken antithyroid drugs for 9.5 to 13 years on average. A total of roughly 35 samples underwent TCR sequencing: about 13 from persistent and roughly 20 from newly diagnosed Graves' disease patients. Patients with persistent Graves' disease were compared with patients with newly diagnosed Graves' disease using TCR sequencing and RNA sequencing of peripheral blood. The study was conducted in China and was registered as a clinical trial.

In its sample, this clonotype was seen once. What this receptor recognizes is not known. Base qualities are missing; no much larger clone stands one base away. One read represents weak support. The library was obtained by multiplex PCR. The sample was run on an Illumina HiSeq 4000. TCR beta libraries were built with iRepertoire HTBI primers and Arm-PCR amplification of CDR3 regions. Before sequencing, the PCR products went through gel purification. The source study handled its data this way. Across samples, around 62 TRBV and roughly 13 TRBJ segments were identified and used for gene usage analysis of CDR3 amino acid clonotypes. Filtered high-quality paired reads were merged into contigs using COPE and FqMerger. BLAST was used to align contigs to IMGT TRBV, TRBD and TRBJ reference genes, with CDR3 defined following IMGT. Clonotypes above 0.1% frequency were classified as highly expanded clones. Shannon entropy served as the measure of repertoire diversity, while the Gini coefficient captured V-J evenness. Public clonotypes were defined as clonotypes shared by more than one individual. TCRdb's own reprocessing of the public reads used fastp at Q25 and MiXCR and kept productive beta chains. Merged by CDR3 protein, the rows form single entries marked with the most common genes and DNA. These V and J calls rely on TCRdb rather than the paper's analysis. For this sample there are 400,000 or so distinct CDR3 sequences; roughly 20% appear just once. The top ten clonotypes cover less than 25% of the sample.

The investigation overall reported the following: Peripheral blood alone was examined, since thyroid tissue, which constituted the primary lesion, could not be accessed. Persistent patients shared more public clonotypes among themselves (around 3,000) than newly diagnosed patients did (approximately 870). Persistent disease showed preferential use of TRBV28, TRBJ1-2 and TRBJ2-5, whereas newly diagnosed disease favored TRBV20-1 and TRBJ2-1. Only the TCR beta chain was sequenced and analyzed. The small sample size was acknowledged by the authors as a limitation that may reduce accuracy. Compared with newly diagnosed patients, patients with persistent Graves' disease had lower TCR Shannon entropy and fewer highly expanded clones, which suggests clonal expansion.

The time point label here, explained by the study, means: persistent/refractory GD, antithyroid drugs over 5 years with positive TRAb. For both TCR sequencing and RNA sequencing, RNA was extracted from PBMCs in TRIzol. The diagnosis of Graves' disease was made according to American Thyroid Association guidelines. Patients were recruited from an endocrinology department in Xi'an, China. Each patient gave about 10 milliliters of peripheral blood, collected in an EDTA anticoagulant tube. Ficoll Paque Plus density gradient separation was used to isolate PBMCs, and no additional T cell sorting was done. An Agilent 2100 Bioanalyzer and agarose gel were used to check RNA quality, while a NanoDrop 2000 measured RNA concentration. Counted from cysteine to phenylalanine, this CDR3 has 14 amino acids. Only the CDR3 part of the read is kept: 42 bases, read in frame from the first base. The germline V gene specifies MGHRA as CDR1 and YSYEKL as CDR2. V trim: 1 base; J trim: 7 bases; unmatched bases: 3.

Material: peripheral blood mononuclear cells (PBMCs), obtained when the disease was refractory, from a patient treated with antithyroid drugs. Recombination linked TRBV4-1 to TRBJ1-4; 7 middle bases align to TRBD1. This TCR came from a female donor with Graves disease. The DNA sequence is TGCGCCAGCAGCCAAGCCAGGGGGGGTGAAAAACTGTTTTTT. Its protein is CASSQARGGEKLFF.